One and the same sample provided the 5 T cell receptor beta chains below, sequenced in a study of beta chain features in type 1 diabetes. Every isolated RNA sample was fully reverse transcribed, so sequencing captured expressed TCRB transcripts. TCRdb's table, derived via immunoSEQ multiplex PCR, lists solely in-frame clones and lacks some. The sample contains 200,000 to 250,000 clones, around 68% of which appear only once. Sequencing was carried out using naive CD4+ T cells from blood. The receptors here all came from a man younger than 45 in good health.

This clone was picked up a small number of times. The chain joins TRBV30 to TRBJ2-1, with D perhaps matching TRBD2 (5 bases). V lost 0 bases, J lost 6 bases, and 12 bases lay in between. The CDR3 has 14 amino acids. Germline V gene sequence: CDR1 GTSNPN, CDR2 SVGIG (reference sequence). CDR3 in amino acids: CAWSVGLGLNEQFF. In DNA form, the CDR3 reads TGTGCCTGGAGTGTAGGGCTAGGACTCAATGAGCAGTTCTTC.

J is TRBJ2-1 and V is TRBV29-1; the match to TRBD1 covers 7 bases. V was pared by 5 bases and J by 3 bases, with 4 bases of the junction left unmatched. Looked up from germline, CDR1 is SQVTM and CDR2 is ANQGSEA. This CDR3 contains 13 residues. CDR3 coding DNA: TGCAGCGTTAGACAGGGTATCTACAATGAGCAGTTCTTC. Translation: CSVRQGIYNEQFF.

The chain has TRBV30 and TRBJ1-5; D may be TRBD1 (6 bases). With 0 bases removed from V and 2 bases from J, the gap between germline ends came to 11 bases. Germline assignment: CDR1 GTSNPN and CDR2 SVGIG (reference sequence). CDR3 length: 15 residues. The CDR3 protein is CAWSVVGGGNQPQHF. The DNA of the CDR3 is TGTGCCTGGAGTGTAGTAGGGGGGGGCAATCAGCCCCAGCATTTT.

The chain has TRBV10-3 and TRBJ1-1; D possibly corresponds to TRBD1 (5 bases). This CDR3 contains 13 residues. Trimming removed 5 bases at V and 5 bases at J, with 12 bases between. Germline V CDR1 and CDR2: ENHRY, SYGVKD. The CDR3 bases are TGTGCCATCAGTCCGCAGGGCGGGACTGAAGCTTTCTTT. Protein product: CAISPQGGTEAFF.

The rearrangement joins TRBV4-1 to TRBJ2-1; D gene uncertain. The CDR3 totals 13 residues. Trimming shortened V by 1 base and J by 7 bases, and 8 bases separated the two germline ends. The germline V gene has CDR1 MGHRA and CDR2 YSYEKL. For the CDR3, the DNA is TGCGCCAGCAGCCAAGTTCTCGTTAATGAGCAGTTCTTC. It translates to CASSQVLVNEQFF.